The sequence of this T cell receptor (beta chain) was determined in a study of CD8 T cells in ankylosing spondylitis. Overall study results and limits: Made up of fewer than ten highly homologous variants, a TCR beta motif appeared characteristic of ankylosing spondylitis blood.

For TCR beta, libraries came from quantitative 5'-RACE with molecular barcodes. TCRdb ran MiXCR on the 5' RACE reads and lists one entry per CDR3 protein. The data hold some 220,000 distinct CDR3 sequences, with about 7.3% observed a single time. Germline V gives CDR1 MDHEN, CDR2 SYDVKM. J lost 3 bases, V lost 6 bases, and 3 bases had no gene match. The CDR3 sequence is 13 residues long. This clonotype was found many times. Its antigen is still unknown. The chain combines TRBV28 with TRBJ2-7; 9 nucleotides line up with TRBD1. The sequenced sample was blood, either unsorted or a sorted T cell fraction (not recorded which). The clonotype was recovered from a male donor with ankylosing spondylitis. CDR3 sequence reads: CASRGQGFYEQYF. CDR3 nucleotides: TGTGCCAGCAGGGGACAGGGTTTCTACGAGCAGTACTTC.